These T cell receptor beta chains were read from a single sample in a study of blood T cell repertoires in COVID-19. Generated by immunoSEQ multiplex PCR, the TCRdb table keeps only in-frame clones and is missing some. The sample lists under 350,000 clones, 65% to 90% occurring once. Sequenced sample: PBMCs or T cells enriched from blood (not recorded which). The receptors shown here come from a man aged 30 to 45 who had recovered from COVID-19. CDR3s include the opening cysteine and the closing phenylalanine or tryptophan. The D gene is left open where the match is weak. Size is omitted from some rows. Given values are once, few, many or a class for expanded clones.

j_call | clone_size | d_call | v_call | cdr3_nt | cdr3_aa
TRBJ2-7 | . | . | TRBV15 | TGTGCCACCAGCGCCCGCGGTAACGAGCAGTACTTC | CATSARGNEQYF
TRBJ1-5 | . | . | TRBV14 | TGTGCCAGCAGCCTAAACGGCAGGGGTCAGCCCCAGCATTTT | CASSLNGRGQPQHF
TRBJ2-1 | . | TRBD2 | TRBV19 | TGTGCCAGTAGTATCTCCAGCGGGGGCTACAATGAGCAGTTCTTC | CASSISSGGYNEQFF
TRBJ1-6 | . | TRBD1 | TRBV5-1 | TGCGCCAGCAGCCCGGGACAGAACTATAATTCACCCCTCCACTTT | CASSPGQNYNSPLHF
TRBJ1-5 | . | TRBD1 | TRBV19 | TGTGCCAGTATGAAACAGGGGATCAGCAATCAGCCCCAGCATTTT | CASMKQGISNQPQHF
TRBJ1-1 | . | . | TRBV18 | TGTGCCAGCTCACCAACGTCCTTTTCGGGTGAAGCTTTCTTT | CASSPTSFSGEAFF
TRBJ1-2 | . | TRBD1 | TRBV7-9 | TGTGCCAGCAGCCTAGAACAGGGGTACTATGGCTACACCTTC | CASSLEQGYYGYTF
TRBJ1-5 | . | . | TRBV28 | TGTGCCAGCAGTCATGACGGTTTAGGAGGTCAGCCCCAGCATTTT | CASSHDGLGGQPQHF
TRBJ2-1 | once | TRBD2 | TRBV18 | TGTGCCAGCTCACCTAGCGGGAGAGCGTACAATGAGCAGTTCTTC | CASSPSGRAYNEQFF
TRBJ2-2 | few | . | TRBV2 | TGTGCCAGCGCGAGGACAATGAACACCGGGGAGCTGTTTTTT | CASARTMNTGELFF
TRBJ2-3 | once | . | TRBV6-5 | TGTGCCAGCAGTTACTCGGGACTCTCGAGGTTCGATACGCAGTATTTT | CASSYSGLSRFDTQYF
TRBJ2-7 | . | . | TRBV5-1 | TGCGCCAGCAGCTTGGAAAGCGGCGGCTCCTACGAGCAGTACTTC | CASSLESGGSYEQYF
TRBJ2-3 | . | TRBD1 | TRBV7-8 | TGTGCCAGCAGCTTAGAGCAGGGGGCTGGGGATACGCAGTATTTT | CASSLEQGAGDTQYF
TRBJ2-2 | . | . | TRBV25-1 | TGTGCCAGCAGTTACGGACAGGGGGAGCTGTTTTTT | CASSYGQGELFF
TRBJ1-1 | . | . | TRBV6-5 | TGTGCCAGCAGTTACTCGAGGCAATCAACTGAAGCTTTCTTT | CASSYSRQSTEAFF
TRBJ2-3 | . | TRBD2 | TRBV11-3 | TGTGCCAGCAGCTCCGGACTAGCGGGGACCACAGATACGCAGTATTTT | CASSSGLAGTTDTQYF
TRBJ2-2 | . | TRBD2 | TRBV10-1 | TGCGCCAGCAGTCTCGGACTAGCGGGTAACACCGGGGAGCTGTTTTTT | CASSLGLAGNTGELFF
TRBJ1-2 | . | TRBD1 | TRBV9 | TGTGCCAGCGGAGGGACAGGGGACGGCTACACCTTC | CASGGTGDGYTF
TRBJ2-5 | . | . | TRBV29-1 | TGCAGCGTTGGAAGGGCCCAGGGAGAGACCCAGTACTTC | CSVGRAQGETQYF
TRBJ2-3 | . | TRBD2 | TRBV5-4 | TGTGCCAGCAGCTTGAAAAGCGGGGGGTACCCAGATACGCAGTATTTT | CASSLKSGGYPDTQYF
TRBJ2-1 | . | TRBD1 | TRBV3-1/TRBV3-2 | TGTGCCAGCAGCTTCCGACAGGGTTCTTATGAGCAGTTCTTC | CASSFRQGSYEQFF
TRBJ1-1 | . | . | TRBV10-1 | TGCGCCAGCAGTGGGGAGGCCAGGCAGCCCAACACTGAAGCTTTCTTT | CASSGEARQPNTEAFF
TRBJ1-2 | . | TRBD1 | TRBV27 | TGTGCCAGCAGTTTATCAACAGGGGCGTCCTATGGCTACACCTTC | CASSLSTGASYGYTF
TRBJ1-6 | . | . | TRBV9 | TGTGCCAGCAGCGCTGGGACTGCGGAGGGTTCACCCCTCCACTTT | CASSAGTAEGSPLHF
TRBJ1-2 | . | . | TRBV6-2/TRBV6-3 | TGTGCCAGCAGTGACAGACTCTATGGCTACACCTTC | CASSDRLYGYTF
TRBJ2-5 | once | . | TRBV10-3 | TGTGCCATCAGTGAGTCAACAGGGCGGGTAGAGACCCAGTACTTC | CAISESTGRVETQYF
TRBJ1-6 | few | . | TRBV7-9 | TGTGCCAGCAGCCAACTGGGACAATTGGATTCACCCCTCCACTTT | CASSQLGQLDSPLHF
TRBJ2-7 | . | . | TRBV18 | TGTGCCAGCTCACTCGTAAACTACGGGGAGCAGTACTTC | CASSLVNYGEQYF
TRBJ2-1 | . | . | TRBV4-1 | TGCGCCAGCAGATCAGGGATTGAGCAGTTCTTC | CASRSGIEQFF
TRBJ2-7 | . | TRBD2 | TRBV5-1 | TGCGCCAGCAGCTTGGGGACTAGCAGCCGATACGAGCAGTACTTC | CASSLGTSSRYEQYF
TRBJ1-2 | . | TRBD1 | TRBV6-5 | TGTGCCAGCAGACCGGGACAGTCCTATGGCTACACCTTC | CASRPGQSYGYTF
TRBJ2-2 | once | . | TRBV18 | TGTGCCAGCTCACCCCTGGGCGCGAACACCGGGGAGCTGTTTTTT | CASSPLGANTGELFF
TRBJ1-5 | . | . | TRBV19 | TGTGCCAGTAGTGGGCCGCTCGGAAGCCCCCAGCATTTT | CASSGPLGSPQHF
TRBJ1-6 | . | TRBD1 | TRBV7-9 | TGTGCCAGCAGCTCCGGACAGGGGGAAGGCTCACCCCTCCACTTT | CASSSGQGEGSPLHF
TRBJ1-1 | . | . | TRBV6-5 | TGTGCCAGCAGTTACGAGGGGGATTTGAACACTGAAGCTTTCTTT | CASSYEGDLNTEAFF
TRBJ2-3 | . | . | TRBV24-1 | TGTGCCACCAGTGATCCGTCCCGGGCAGATACGCAGTATTTT | CATSDPSRADTQYF
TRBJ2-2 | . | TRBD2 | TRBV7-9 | TGTGCCAGCAGCTTTAGCGGGACTAGAAACACCGGGGAGCTGTTTTTT | CASSFSGTRNTGELFF
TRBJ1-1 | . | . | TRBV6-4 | TGTGCCAGCAGCGATAACCGACAAGGTAGAACTGAAGCTTTCTTT | CASSDNRQGRTEAFF
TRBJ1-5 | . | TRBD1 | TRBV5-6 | TGTGCCAGCAGCTTGCGGAGAGAGATGGGACAGCTGAATCAGCCCCAGCATTTT | CASSLRREMGQLNQPQHF
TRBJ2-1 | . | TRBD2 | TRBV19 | TGTGCCAGTAGTACTCGGACTAGCGGGAGAAAATGGAATGAGCAGTTCTTC | CASSTRTSGRKWNEQFF